These 18 T cell receptor beta chains share one sample of origin, sequenced in a study of cytomegalovirus exposure and HLA in healthy donors. The PCR used 60 Vbeta and 13 Jbeta primers. This table comes from immunoSEQ multiplex PCR, and its TCRdb copy is limited to in-frame clones, with some not included. The profile shows some 65,000 clones, approximately 80% of them singletons. The specimen was PBMCs. The receptors shown here come from a girl between 10 and 17 years old in good health and CMV-seropositive.

The chain employs TRBV2 and TRBJ2-7; 9 nucleotides agree with TRBD1. The germline V gene has CDR1 SNHLY and CDR2 FYNNEI. This CDR3 has 17 residues. V lost 3 bases to trimming and J lost 3 bases; unmatched junction nucleotides: 12. CDR3 in amino acids: CASSDTLPGQGRYEQYF. Here the CDR3 DNA reads TGTGCCAGCAGTGATACCCTACCGGGACAGGGACGCTACGAGCAGTACTTC.

This sequence joins TRBV30 and TRBJ2-3; 8 nucleotides agree with TRBD1. CDR3 length: 13 residues. With 7 bases clipped from V and 1 base from J, the junction kept 4 bases outside the gene matches. The V gene's germline CDR1 is GTSNPN and CDR2 SVGIG (reference sequence). The CDR3 sequence: CASRTGRTDTQYF. The CDR3 DNA sequence: TGTGCCTCTCGGACAGGGCGCACAGATACGCAGTATTTT.

This clone was seen just once. The CDR3, as DNA: TGTGCCACCAGCAGAGTGGGTGCGGGGCAGCCCCAGCATTTT. It encodes CATSRVGAGQPQHF. The rearrangement uses TRBV15 and TRBJ1-5; D ambiguous. Germline V lookup: CDR1 LNHNV, CDR2 YYDKDF (reference sequence). Trimming took 1 base from V and 7 from J, leaving 11 bases between them. There are 14 residues in the CDR3.

This chain's CDR3 is CALGGPTEAFF. Here the CDR3 DNA reads TGTGCCCTGGGGGGTCCCACTGAAGCTTTCTTT. The chain recombines TRBV30 with TRBJ1-1, with TRBD1 as a possible D gene (5 bases). Germline V gene lookup returns CDR1 GTSNPN and CDR2 SVGIG (reference sequence). CDR3 length equals 11 residues. With 8 bases removed from V and 4 bases from J, the gap between germline ends came to 11 bases. Based on the CDR3 plus reference TRBV30 and TRBJ1-1, the full variable domain is SQTIHQWPATLVQPVGSPLSLECTVEGTSNPNLYWYRQAAGRGLQLLFYSVGIGQISSEVPQNLSASRPQDRQFILSSKKLLLSDSGFYLCALGGPTEAFFGQGTRLTVV.

The V call is TRBV5-1, the J call TRBJ2-2, with 7 bases aligning to TRBD2. Unmatched junction bases numbered 3, after V lost 3 bases and J lost 7 bases. Germline V gene lookup returns CDR1 SGHRS and CDR2 YFSETQ. The CDR3 contains 13 residues. The CDR3 DNA reads TGCGCCAGCAGCTGGGGGGGTGGCGGGGAGCTGTTTTTT. It yields the protein CASSWGGGGELFF.

This clone is deemed medium-sized (0.01 to 0.1%). CDR3 DNA: TGTGCCTGGAGTCGGGGAGGAAACTATGGCTACACCTTC. Translated: CAWSRGGNYGYTF. The chain combines TRBV30 with TRBJ1-2; D gene unclear. The CDR3 runs to 13 residues. From germline, CDR1 is GTSNPN and CDR2 SVGIG (reference sequence). V was pared by 2 bases and J by 2 bases, with 9 bases between.

V gene TRBV5-6 combines with J gene TRBJ1-1; 11 positions match TRBD1. Germline trimming cut 3 bases from V and 5 bases from J; bases unmatched to any gene: 6. The CDR3 is 15 amino acids. The germline gives CDR1 SGHDT, CDR2 YYEEEE. The CDR3 DNA reads TGTGCCAGCAGCTACGGACAGGGGGCCGGGACTGAAGCTTTCTTT. Its protein product is CASSYGQGAGTEAFF.

The V and J genes are TRBV29-1 and TRBJ2-6; no clear D. The CDR3 contains 16 residues. CDR1 SQVTM and CDR2 ANQGSEA come from the germline V gene. Trimming removed 5 bases at V and 0 bases at J, with 14 bases between. The DNA for the CDR3 is TGCAGCGTTCCTCCGACACCAGACTCTGGGGCCAACGTCCTGACTTTC. Translated, it gives CSVPPTPDSGANVLTF.

The V call is TRBV5-1, the J call TRBJ2-7, with TRBD1 identical over 10 bases. Trimming removed 5 bases from V and 1 base from J; junction bases left unmatched: 6. CDR1 and CDR2 (germline): SGHRS, YFSETQ. There are 15 residues in the CDR3. CDR3 protein: CASRPPGQGSYEQYF. DNA for the CDR3: TGCGCCAGCAGGCCTCCGGGACAGGGGTCCTACGAGCAGTACTTC.

V and J are TRBV28 and TRBJ2-7; the match to TRBD1 covers 9 bases. V trimming: 5 bases; J trimming: 0 bases; junction bases outside the gene matches: 8. The germline V gene has CDR1 MDHEN and CDR2 SYDVKM. The CDR3 is made up of 16 amino acids. The DNA of the CDR3 is TGTGCCAGCAGTCGCCTACAGGGGGCTAACTCCTACGAGCAGTACTTC. As protein: CASSRLQGANSYEQYF. The full variable domain, its missing parts supplied by reference TRBV28 and TRBJ2-7, is DVKVTQSSRYLVKRTGEKVFLECVQDMDHENMFWYRQDPGLGLRLIYFSYDVKMKEKGDIPEGYSVSREKKERFSLILESASTNQTSMYLCASSRLQGANSYEQYFGPGTRLTVT.

This chain links TRBV10-3 with TRBJ1-2; tentatively, D is TRBD1 (6 bases). Trimming took off 8 bases at V and 6 bases at J, with 13 bases between the two ends. This CDR3 region has 12 residues. Germline CDR1 and CDR2: ENHRY and SYGVKD. Written as DNA, the CDR3 is TGTGCCATCCAAGGGGGGGAAGATGGCTACACCTTC. Encoded protein: CAIQGGEDGYTF.

The chain carries TRBV29-1 and TRBJ2-7, with D tentatively TRBD1 (6 bases). Germline V gives CDR1 SQVTM, CDR2 ANQGSEA. V was pared by 6 bases and J by 2 bases, with 17 bases between. The CDR3 is 14 residues long. The CDR3 loop is CSVADSSFPYEQYF. In DNA, the CDR3 is TGCAGCGTGGCGGACAGCAGTTTCCCCTACGAGCAGTACTTC.

V usage is TRBV6-6 and J usage is TRBJ1-2, with 8 nucleotides matching TRBD1. The CDR3 consists of 15 residues. Germline V gene data show CDR1 as MNHNY and CDR2 as SVGAGI (reference sequence). Losses at the gene ends were 7 bases for V and 8 bases for J; bases not matched to a gene: 15. CDR3 protein: CASTYYRDRTEGYTF. The CDR3 coding sequence is TGTGCCAGCACCTACTACCGGGACAGGACGGAAGGCTACACCTTC.

This rearrangement joins TRBV5-6 to TRBJ2-7; TRBD2 might be the D (6 bases). V gave up 2 bases and J gave up 0 bases, with 12 bases separating them. CDR1 and CDR2 (germline): SGHDT, YYEEEE. The length of the CDR3 is 15 residues. The DNA for the CDR3 is TGTGCCAGCAGCTTCCTGCGGGGTTACTCCTACGAGCAGTACTTC. Translated: CASSFLRGYSYEQYF.

The gene calls are TRBV6-5 and TRBJ1-1; 7 bases are a match to TRBD1. Looked up from germline, CDR1 is MNHEY and CDR2 is SVGAGI. V shed 6 bases, J shed 0 bases, and the junction held 4 bases outside the gene matches. The length of the CDR3 is 14 residues. The CDR3 nucleotides read TGTGCCAGCAGGCAGGGACAGATGAACACTGAAGCTTTCTTT. It encodes CASRQGQMNTEAFF.

The J gene is TRBJ2-7, the V gene TRBV6-5; tentatively, D is TRBD2 (5 bases). Trimming stripped 8 bases from V and 7 bases from J, with 18 bases between. The germline V gene has CDR1 MNHEY and CDR2 SVGAGI. This CDR3 region has 13 residues. CDR3 nucleotide sequence: TGTGCCAGCGGGGAAGTAGTCAGGAGGGAGCAGTACTTC. The encoded protein is CASGEVVRREQYF.

In its sample, this clone was seen a few times. The same CDR3 arises from other DNA sequences in this sample as well. The V and J genes are TRBV6-1 and TRBJ1-6; perhaps TRBD1 as D (6 bases). This CDR3 contains 14 residues. The V end lost 3 bases, the J end lost 11 bases, and 14 bases lay between the germline ends. Germline V lookup: CDR1 MNHNS, CDR2 SASEGT. The CDR3 nucleotides are TGTGCCAGCAGTGATCTGGCAGGGGTGGCACCCCTCCACTTT. Its translation: CASSDLAGVAPLHF.

The chain is built from TRBV29-1 and TRBJ1-1; the D gene is possibly TRBD1 (6 bases). CDR3 length: 13 residues. The V gene's germline CDR1 is SQVTM and CDR2 ANQGSEA. Trimming stripped 8 bases from V and 0 bases from J, with 13 bases between. The CDR3 sequence is CSTHRAMNTEAFF. CDR3 coding DNA: TGCAGCACACACAGGGCTATGAACACTGAAGCTTTCTTT. Full variable domain (missing parts from reference TRBV29-1 and TRBJ1-1): SAVISQKPSRDICQRGTSLTIQCQVDSQVTMMFWYRQQPGQSLTLIATANQGSEATYESGFVIDKFPISRPNLTFSTLTVSNMSPEDSSIYLCSTHRAMNTEAFFGQGTRLTVV.